This TCR beta chain was obtained from a study of blood T cell repertoires in COVID-19. Overall study: Samples came from the United States, Italy and Spain, spanning acute and convalescent COVID-19.

This clone appeared once. TCRdb's table, derived via immunoSEQ multiplex PCR, lists solely in-frame clones and lacks some. The sample consists of around 160,000 clones, roughly four fifths of them appearing once. The CDR3 runs 12 residues. The V and J ends lost 2 bases and 9 bases respectively, with 8 bases between them. The V gene's germline CDR1 is SGHDT and CDR2 YYEEEE. This TCR derives from a human donor with acute or convalescent COVID-19. The donor label of this sample is uncertain. Sequencing input: peripheral blood. The V and J genes are TRBV5-6 and TRBJ2-2; no firm D call. The CDR3 sequence: CASSFFTRELFF. CDR3 coding DNA: TGTGCCAGCAGCTTTTTTACTCGGGAGCTGTTTTTT.